This T cell receptor beta chain came from a study of T-cell reconstitution after alpha-beta-depleted transplantation in children. Unique molecular identifiers were incorporated when the TCRbeta library was constructed. TCRdb processed the PCR reads anew with MiXCR; each CDR3 protein has one entry. The table shows around 680,000 distinct CDR3 sequences, with 16% occurring only once. Germline V gene sequence: CDR1 SGHRS, CDR2 YFSETQ. The ends were cut back, 4 bases at V and 4 bases at J, with 6 bases in the middle. This CDR3 is built from 11 residues. In its sample, this clonotype was seen a few times. The clonotype comes from a human donor who donated a stem cell graft to a child with acute myeloid leukemia. Sequences were derived from PBMCs from the stem cell graft donor, sampled from the stem cell graft. This chain uses TRBV5-1 with TRBJ2-7; D is undetermined. CDR3 in amino acids: CASSNRYEQYV. CDR3 bases: TGCGCCAGCAGCAATAGATACGAGCAGTACGTC.